This T cell receptor beta chain was sequenced in a study of shared clonotypes between healthy human individuals. Study observations and caveats: Researchers found naive subsets generally carried larger estimated richness than memory subsets. Shared clonotypes: 4.5% to 5% naive CD4, around 3.5% naive CD8, about 2.2% memory CD4, under 0.5% memory CD8.

Per the germline V gene, CDR1 is SEHNR and CDR2 is FQNEAQ (reference sequence). V lost 4 bases and J lost 3, with 13 bases in between. CDR3 length: 14 amino acids. Caucasian adults residing in Nashville, Tennessee made up all the donors. The method was immunoSEQ multiplex PCR; TCRdb's version includes in-frame clones alone and lacks a portion of them. The data show over a million clones, approximately 98.5% seen once. This clone has a single count. What it recognizes is unknown. This sequence was found in a man in his thirties or forties in good health. Sample: naive CD4+ T cells sorted from blood. The sample's subset: CD45RA+ positively selected. The rearrangement joins TRBV7-9 to TRBJ2-7; D may be TRBD1 (6 bases). The DNA for the CDR3 is TGTGCCAGCAGCTCCCGGGACAAAGGCTACGAGCAGTACTTC. Amino acids: CASSSRDKGYEQYF. The whole variable domain, remainder taken from reference TRBV7-9 and TRBJ2-7, is DTGVSQNPRHKITKRGQNVTFRCDPISEHNRLYWYRQTLGQGPEFLTYFQNEAQLEKSRLLSDRFSAERPKGSFSTLEIQRTEQGDSAMYLCASSSRDKGYEQYFGPGTRLTVT.